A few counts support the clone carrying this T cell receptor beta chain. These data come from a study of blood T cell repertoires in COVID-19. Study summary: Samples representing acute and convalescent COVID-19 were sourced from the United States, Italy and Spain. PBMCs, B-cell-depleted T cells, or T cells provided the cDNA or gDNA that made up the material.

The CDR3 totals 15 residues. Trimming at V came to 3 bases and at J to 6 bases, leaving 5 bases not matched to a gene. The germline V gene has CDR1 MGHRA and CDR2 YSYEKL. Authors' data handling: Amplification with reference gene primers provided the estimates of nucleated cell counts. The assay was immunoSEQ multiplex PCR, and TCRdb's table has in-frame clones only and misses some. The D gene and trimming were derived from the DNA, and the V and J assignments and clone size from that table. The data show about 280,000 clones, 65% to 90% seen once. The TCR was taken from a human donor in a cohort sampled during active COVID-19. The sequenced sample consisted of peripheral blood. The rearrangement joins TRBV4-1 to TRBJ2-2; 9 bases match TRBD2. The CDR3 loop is CASSQGLAQAGELFF. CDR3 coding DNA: TGCGCCAGCAGCCAGGGACTAGCTCAGGCCGGGGAGCTGTTTTTT.